One and the same sample provided the 15 T cell receptor beta chains below, sequenced in a study of graft-versus-host responses after intestinal transplantation. Their target antigens are unknown. Here immunoSEQ multiplex PCR was the method, and the copy in TCRdb shows in-frame clones only, minus some. The sample yields roughly 110,000 clones, approximately 93% seen once. The sequences come from unstimulated CD8+ T cells sorted from spleen or lymph node cells, collected before transplant. Receptors originate from a human donor who was the organ donor for an intestinal transplant.

This chain joins TRBV2 and TRBJ2-7, with D perhaps matching TRBD2 (6 bases). Germline CDR1 and CDR2: SNHLY and FYNNEI. This CDR3 has 12 amino acids. V was trimmed by 10 bases and J by 5 bases, leaving 15 bases between them. The CDR3 region has the DNA TGTGCCACAGGCGGGGCCTGGGACGAGCAGTACTTC. Residues: CATGGAWDEQYF.

The gene calls are TRBV13 and TRBJ2-7; D is ambiguous. V was shortened by 4 bases and J by 6 bases, with 13 bases between the two germline ends. Per germline, CDR1 PRHDT and CDR2 FYEKMQ (reference sequence). This CDR3 spans 13 amino acids. The CDR3: CASSSHLMGEQYF. In nucleotides, the CDR3 is TGTGCCAGCAGCTCCCACCTGATGGGCGAGCAGTACTTC.

The genes are TRBV5-4 and TRBJ2-7; the match to TRBD1 covers 7 bases. The J segment lost 2 bases and the V segment lost 2 bases, leaving 7 bases of the junction unmatched. This CDR3 has 15 residues. The V gene's germline CDR1 is SGHNT and CDR2 YYREEE (reference sequence). The DNA for the CDR3 is TGTGCCAGCAGCTTTACAGACCAGGGGGCCTACGAGCAGTACTTC. It is translated as CASSFTDQGAYEQYF.

V gene TRBV6-5 combines with J gene TRBJ1-5; D gene uncertain. This CDR3 spans 14 amino acids. Trimming removed 2 bases from V and 5 bases from J, with 10 bases in between. Germline V gene lookup returns CDR1 MNHEY and CDR2 SVGAGI. The CDR3 protein is CASSYEEGYQPQHF. As DNA, the CDR3 is TGTGCCAGCAGTTACGAGGAGGGTTATCAGCCCCAGCATTTT.

This rearrangement joins TRBV9 to TRBJ1-2; 7 bases are a match to TRBD1. This CDR3 spans 13 amino acids. The germline V gene has CDR1 SGDLS and CDR2 YYNGEE. The V segment lost 6 bases and the J segment 8 bases; nucleotides outside the gene matches: 10. The CDR3 region is CASTPMTGSGYTF. CDR3 sequence (DNA): TGTGCCAGCACCCCCATGACAGGGAGCGGCTACACCTTC. Together with reference TRBV9 and TRBJ1-2, the CDR3 gives the full variable domain: DSGVTQTPKHLITATGQRVTLRCSPRSGDLSVYWYQQSLDQGLQFLIQYYNGEERAKGNILERFSAQQFPDLHSELNLSSLELGDSALYFCASTPMTGSGYTFGSGTRLTVV.

V is TRBV7-9 and J is TRBJ1-1, with 7 bases lining up with TRBD1. After removal of 5 bases from V and 0 bases from J, the junction contained 9 bases not matched to a gene. The CDR3 covers 16 residues. Per the germline V gene, CDR1 is SEHNR and CDR2 is FQNEAQ (reference sequence). Here the CDR3 reads CASSQTGPEMNTEAFF. For the CDR3, the DNA is TGTGCCAGCAGCCAGACAGGGCCTGAAATGAACACTGAAGCTTTCTTT.

The CDR3 reads CASSFRAGGGPYNEQFF. The CDR3 nucleotides are TGTGCCAGCAGTTTTCGGGCGGGAGGGGGGCCTTACAATGAGCAGTTCTTC. The rearrangement joins TRBV27 to TRBJ2-1; 9 bases agree with TRBD2. The germline V gene has CDR1 MNHEY and CDR2 SMNVEV (reference sequence). CDR3 size: 17 residues. The V segment lost 3 bases and the J segment 4 bases; nucleotides outside the gene matches: 10.

The V and J genes are TRBV7-9 and TRBJ2-7; perhaps TRBD2 as D (5 bases). Germline CDR1 is SEHNR and CDR2 is FQNEAQ (reference sequence). V was clipped by 6 bases and J by 4 bases, with 25 bases between them. The CDR3 sequence is 17 residues long. CDR3 residues: CASSPSTRTPTPYEQYF. The CDR3 nucleotides read TGTGCCAGCAGTCCCAGTACAAGGACTCCTACTCCGTACGAGCAGTACTTC.

The rearrangement joins TRBV2 to TRBJ2-5; D may be TRBD1 or TRBD2 (5 bases each). The CDR3 extends over 14 amino acids. The germline V gene encodes CDR1 SNHLY and CDR2 FYNNEI. Trimming took 4 bases from V and 1 from J, leaving 10 bases between them. The CDR3 DNA sequence: TGTGCCAGCAGTGGGGTAGGGACCCAAGAGACCCAGTACTTC. It encodes CASSGVGTQETQYF.

The rearrangement joins TRBV19 to TRBJ2-7; 10 bases are shared with TRBD1. CDR3 length: 12 residues. V was pared by 10 bases and J by 3 bases, with 3 bases of the junction left unmatched. Germline CDR1 and CDR2: LNHDA and SQIVND (reference sequence). CDR3 in DNA: TGTGCCACAGGACAGGGGGGCTACGAGCAGTACTTC. Encoded protein: CATGQGGYEQYF.

This sequence joins TRBV10-3 and TRBJ2-5, with D possibly matching TRBD2 (6 bases). With 0 bases removed from V and 0 bases from J, the gap between germline ends came to 11 bases. The CDR3 consists of 16 residues. Germline assignment: CDR1 ENHRY and CDR2 SYGVKD. The CDR3 loop is CAISESRGRNQETQYF. CDR3 DNA: TGTGCCATCAGTGAGTCTCGGGGGAGGAACCAAGAGACCCAGTACTTC.

This clone has just one count. V and J are TRBV5-1 and TRBJ2-1; TRBD1 might be the D (6 bases). The CDR3 runs 16 residues. V was shortened by 0 bases and J by 6 bases, with 16 bases between the two germline ends. Germline V lookup: CDR1 SGHRS, CDR2 YFSETQ. The CDR3 reads CASSLEGDGLGNEQFF. In DNA form, the CDR3 reads TGCGCCAGCAGCTTGGAGGGGGACGGGCTAGGCAATGAGCAGTTCTTC.

The rearrangement uses TRBV28 and TRBJ1-1, with D hard to call. V lost 5 bases to trimming and J lost 5 bases, with 9 bases between them. The germline CDR1 and CDR2 sequences are MDHEN and SYDVKM. This CDR3 has 12 amino acids. CDR3 DNA: TGTGCCAGCAGTCCCGATAGGACTGAAGCTTTCTTT. This codes for CASSPDRTEAFF.

This clone was seen more than once but under ten times. This chain joins TRBV5-6 and TRBJ1-2; TRBD1 aligns across 10 bases. The CDR3 spans 14 residues. V lost 4 bases and J lost 7; bases outside the gene matches: 7. Germline V gene sequence: CDR1 SGHDT, CDR2 YYEEEE. CDR3 sequence (DNA): TGTGCCAGCAGCAGGGGACAGGGGAGCCGTGGCTACACCTTC. Residues: CASSRGQGSRGYTF.

Regarding this clone: The sample holds other DNA sequences that translate to the same CDR3. The chain employs TRBV5-1 and TRBJ2-1, with 12 positions matching TRBD2. Germline V CDR1 and CDR2: SGHRS, YFSETQ. The CDR3 extends over 18 amino acids. V lost 1 base, J lost 2 bases, and 7 bases stayed unmatched. As DNA, the CDR3 is TGCGCCAGCAGCTTGTCATCTAGCGGGAGGGTTACCTACAATGAGCAGTTCTTC. Protein sequence: CASSLSSSGRVTYNEQFF.